The text below deals with one TCR beta chain. Method: immunoSEQ multiplex PCR; TCRdb's copy keeps in-frame clones and lacks some. Seen here are 15,000 to 20,000 clones, around 81% observed once, and the top ten hold roughly 1.7%. Germline loops: CDR1 SGHAT, CDR2 FQNNGV. Between the trimmed V and J ends, which lost 4 bases and 7 bases, there was a span of 20 bases. CDR3 size: 15 residues. The entry originates in a study of PD-L1 blockade in urothelial cancer. The time point: peripheral blood 6 weeks after treatment start. The source was PBMCs, collected around atezolizumab (anti-PD-L1) treatment. The J gene is TRBJ2-7, the V gene TRBV11-2; TRBD2 is a possible D gene (5 bases). This TCR was sampled from a man aged 50-60 years with urothelial cancer. The CDR3 loop is CASSSGGGPAREQYF. The CDR3 DNA is TGTGCCAGCAGCTCCGGAGGAGGCCCCGCGAGGGAGCAGTACTTC.